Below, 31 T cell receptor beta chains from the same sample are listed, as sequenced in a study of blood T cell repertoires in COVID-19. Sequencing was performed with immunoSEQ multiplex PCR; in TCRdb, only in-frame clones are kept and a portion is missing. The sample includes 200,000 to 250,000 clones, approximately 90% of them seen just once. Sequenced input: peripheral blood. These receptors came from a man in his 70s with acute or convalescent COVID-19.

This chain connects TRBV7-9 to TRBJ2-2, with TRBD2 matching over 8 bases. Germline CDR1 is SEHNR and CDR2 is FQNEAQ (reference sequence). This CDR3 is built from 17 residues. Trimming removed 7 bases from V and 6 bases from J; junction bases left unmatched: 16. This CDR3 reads CASISWGSGNLAGELFF. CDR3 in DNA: TGTGCCAGCATCTCCTGGGGTAGCGGGAATCTTGCCGGGGAGCTGTTTTTT.

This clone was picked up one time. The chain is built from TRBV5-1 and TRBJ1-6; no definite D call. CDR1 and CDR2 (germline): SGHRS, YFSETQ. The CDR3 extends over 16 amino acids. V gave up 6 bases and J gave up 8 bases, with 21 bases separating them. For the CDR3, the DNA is TGCGCCAGCACCCTTCGGATTCCGGGGAGCGATTCACCCCTCCACTTT. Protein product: CASTLRIPGSDSPLHF.

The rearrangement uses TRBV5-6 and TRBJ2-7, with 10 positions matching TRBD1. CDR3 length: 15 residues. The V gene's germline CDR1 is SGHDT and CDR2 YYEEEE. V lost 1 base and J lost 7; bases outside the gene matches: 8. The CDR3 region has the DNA TGTGCCAGCAGCTTGCTGGGGACAGGGGCCGGGGAGCAGTACTTC. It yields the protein CASSLLGTGAGEQYF. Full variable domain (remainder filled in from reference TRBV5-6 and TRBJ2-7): DAGVTQSPTHLIKTRGQQVTLRCSPKSGHDTVSWYQQALGQGPQFIFQYYEEEERQRGNFPDRFSGHQFPNYSSELNVNALLLGDSALYLCASSLLGTGAGEQYFGPGTRLTVT.

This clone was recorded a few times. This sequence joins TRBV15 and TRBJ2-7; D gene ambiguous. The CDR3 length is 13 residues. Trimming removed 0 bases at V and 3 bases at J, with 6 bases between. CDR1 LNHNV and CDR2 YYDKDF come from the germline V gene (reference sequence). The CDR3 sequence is CATSREQYYEQYF. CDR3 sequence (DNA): TGTGCCACCAGCAGAGAACAGTACTACGAGCAGTACTTC.

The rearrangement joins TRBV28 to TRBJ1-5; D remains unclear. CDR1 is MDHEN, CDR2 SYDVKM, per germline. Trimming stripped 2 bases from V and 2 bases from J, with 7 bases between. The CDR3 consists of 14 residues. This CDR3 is CASSLGDGNQPQHF. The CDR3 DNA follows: TGTGCCAGCAGTTTAGGAGACGGCAATCAGCCCCAGCATTTT.

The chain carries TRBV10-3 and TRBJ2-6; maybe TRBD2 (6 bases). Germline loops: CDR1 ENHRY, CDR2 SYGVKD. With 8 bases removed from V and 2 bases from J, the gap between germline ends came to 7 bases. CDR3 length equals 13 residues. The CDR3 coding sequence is TGTGCCATCCGACTAGCTGGGGCCAACGTCCTGACTTTC. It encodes CAIRLAGANVLTF.

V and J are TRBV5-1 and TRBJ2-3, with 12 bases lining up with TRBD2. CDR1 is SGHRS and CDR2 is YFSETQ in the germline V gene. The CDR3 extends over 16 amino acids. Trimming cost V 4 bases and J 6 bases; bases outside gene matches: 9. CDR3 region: CASSPATSGSRDTQYF. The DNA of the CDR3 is TGCGCCAGCAGCCCGGCGACTAGCGGGAGTAGGGATACGCAGTATTTT.

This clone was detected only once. CDR3 in amino acids: CASSMSHSNQPQHF. DNA of the CDR3: TGTGCCAGTAGTATGAGCCATAGCAATCAGCCCCAGCATTTT. This chain connects TRBV19 to TRBJ1-5, with D unclear. This CDR3 has 14 residues. The ends were cut back, 3 bases at V and 0 bases at J, with 6 bases in the middle. CDR1 is LNHDA and CDR2 is SQIVND in the germline V gene (reference sequence). The full variable domain, its missing parts supplied by reference TRBV19 and TRBJ1-5, is DGGITQSPKYLFRKEGQNVTLSCEQNLNHDAMYWYRQDPGQGLRLIYYSQIVNDFQKGDIAEGYSVSREKKESFPLTVTSAQKNPTAFYLCASSMSHSNQPQHFGDGTRLSIL.

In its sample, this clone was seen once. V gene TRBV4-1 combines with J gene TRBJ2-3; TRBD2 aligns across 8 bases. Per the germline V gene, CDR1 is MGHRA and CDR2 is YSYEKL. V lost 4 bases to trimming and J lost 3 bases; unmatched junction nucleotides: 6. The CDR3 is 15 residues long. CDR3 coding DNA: TGCGCCAGCAGCCGGACGGGACTAGTGACAGATACGCAGTATTTT. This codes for CASSRTGLVTDTQYF.

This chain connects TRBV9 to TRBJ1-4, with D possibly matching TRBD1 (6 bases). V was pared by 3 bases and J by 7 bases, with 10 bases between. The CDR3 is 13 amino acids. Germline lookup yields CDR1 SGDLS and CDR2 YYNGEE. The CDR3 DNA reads TGTGCCAGCAGCGCAGGGGATAGTGAAAAACTGTTTTTT. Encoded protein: CASSAGDSEKLFF.

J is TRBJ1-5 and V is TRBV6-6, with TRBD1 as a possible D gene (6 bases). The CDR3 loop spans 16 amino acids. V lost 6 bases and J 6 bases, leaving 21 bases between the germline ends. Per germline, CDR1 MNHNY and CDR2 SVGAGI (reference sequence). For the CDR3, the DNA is TGTGCCAGCAGACCATTCACAGGGAGTACGGTTCAGCCCCAGCATTTT. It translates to CASRPFTGSTVQPQHF.

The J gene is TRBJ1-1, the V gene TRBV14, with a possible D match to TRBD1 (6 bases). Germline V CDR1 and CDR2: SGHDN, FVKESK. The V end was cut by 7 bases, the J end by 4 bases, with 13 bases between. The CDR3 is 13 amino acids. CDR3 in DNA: TGTGCCAGCACCCACAGGGCGTTCACTGAAGCTTTCTTT. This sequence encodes CASTHRAFTEAFF.

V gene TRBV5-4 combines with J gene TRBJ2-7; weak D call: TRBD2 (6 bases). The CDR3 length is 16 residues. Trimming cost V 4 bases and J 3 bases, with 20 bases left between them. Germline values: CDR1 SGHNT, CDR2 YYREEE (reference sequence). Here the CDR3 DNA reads TGTGCCAGCAGCCAGCCAGGCGCGGGAAGAGTCTACGAGCAGTACTTC. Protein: CASSQPGAGRVYEQYF.

CDR3 sequence (DNA): TGTGCCAGCTCACCGGACAGGAGCTCTGGAAACACCATATATTTT. It encodes CASSPDRSSGNTIYF. The genes are TRBV18 and TRBJ1-3, with TRBD1 matching over 7 bases. The CDR3 has 15 amino acids. With 3 bases clipped from V and 0 bases from J, the junction kept 2 bases outside the gene matches. Germline CDR1 reads KGHSH; CDR2 reads LQKENI. The full variable domain, rest sourced from reference TRBV18 and TRBJ1-3, is NAGVMQNPRHLVRRRGQEARLRCSPMKGHSHVYWYRQLPEEGLKFMVYLQKENIIDESGMPKERFSAEFPKEGPSILRIQQVVRGDSAAYFCASSPDRSSGNTIYFGEGSWLTVV.

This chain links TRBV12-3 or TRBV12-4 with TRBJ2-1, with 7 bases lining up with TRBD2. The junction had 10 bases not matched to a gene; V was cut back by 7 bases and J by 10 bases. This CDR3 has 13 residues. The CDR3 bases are TGTGCCAGCACCCGAAGCGGGGTTGTAGAGCAGTTCTTC. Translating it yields CASTRSGVVEQFF.

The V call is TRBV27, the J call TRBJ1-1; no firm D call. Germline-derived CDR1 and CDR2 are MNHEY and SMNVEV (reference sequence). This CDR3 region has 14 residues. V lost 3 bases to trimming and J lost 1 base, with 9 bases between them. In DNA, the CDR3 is TGTGCCAGCAGTTTGGGAGCCGAGAACACTGAAGCTTTCTTT. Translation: CASSLGAENTEAFF.

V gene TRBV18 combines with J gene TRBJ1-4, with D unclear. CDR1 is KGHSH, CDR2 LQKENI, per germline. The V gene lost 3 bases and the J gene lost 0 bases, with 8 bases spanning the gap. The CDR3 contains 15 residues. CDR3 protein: CASSPRGATNEKLFF. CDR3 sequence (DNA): TGTGCCAGCTCACCTCGCGGAGCAACTAATGAAAAACTGTTTTTT.

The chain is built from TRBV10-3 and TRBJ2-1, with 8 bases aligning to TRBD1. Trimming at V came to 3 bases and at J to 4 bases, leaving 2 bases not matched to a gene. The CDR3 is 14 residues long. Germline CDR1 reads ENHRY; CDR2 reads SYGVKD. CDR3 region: CAISDNRGYNEQFF. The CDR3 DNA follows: TGTGCCATCAGTGATAACAGGGGGTACAATGAGCAGTTCTTC.

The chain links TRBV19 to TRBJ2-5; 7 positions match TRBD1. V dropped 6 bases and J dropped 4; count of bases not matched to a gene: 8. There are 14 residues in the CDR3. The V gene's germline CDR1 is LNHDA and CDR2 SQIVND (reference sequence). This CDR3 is CASSDRQGGETQYF. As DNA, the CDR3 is TGTGCCAGTAGCGATAGACAGGGTGGAGAGACCCAGTACTTC.

As DNA, the CDR3 is TGCGCCAGCAGCCAAGGATCCGGACAGGGCTCAAACGAGCAGTACTTC. Translating gives CASSQGSGQGSNEQYF. The chain has TRBV4-1 and TRBJ2-7; 8 bases line up with TRBD1. This CDR3 spans 16 amino acids. J was trimmed by 5 bases and V by 1 base; bases with no gene match: 10. CDR1 and CDR2 (germline): MGHRA, YSYEKL.

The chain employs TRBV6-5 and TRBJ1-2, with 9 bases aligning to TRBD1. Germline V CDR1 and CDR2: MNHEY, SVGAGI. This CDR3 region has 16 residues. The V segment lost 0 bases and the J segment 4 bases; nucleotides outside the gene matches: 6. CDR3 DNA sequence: TGTGCCAGCAGTTACTCGCGGACAGGGGAGATCTATGGCTACACCTTC. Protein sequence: CASSYSRTGEIYGYTF.

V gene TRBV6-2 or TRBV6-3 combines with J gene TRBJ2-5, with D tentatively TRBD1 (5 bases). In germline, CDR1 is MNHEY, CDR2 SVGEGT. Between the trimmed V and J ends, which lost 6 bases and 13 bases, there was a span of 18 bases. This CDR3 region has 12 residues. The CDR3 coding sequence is TGTGCCAGCAGCCCCGACAGTATTTTGTGGTACTTC. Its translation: CASSPDSILWYF.

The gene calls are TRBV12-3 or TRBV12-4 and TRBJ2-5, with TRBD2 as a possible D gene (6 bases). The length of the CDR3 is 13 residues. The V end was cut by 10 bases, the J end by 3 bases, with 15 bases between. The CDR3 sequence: CATAVAGKETQYF. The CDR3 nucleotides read TGTGCCACTGCGGTGGCGGGGAAAGAGACCCAGTACTTC.

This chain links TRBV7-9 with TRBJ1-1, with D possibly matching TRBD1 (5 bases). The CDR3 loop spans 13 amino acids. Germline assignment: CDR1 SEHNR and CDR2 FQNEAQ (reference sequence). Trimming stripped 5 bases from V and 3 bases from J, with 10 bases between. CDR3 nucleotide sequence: TGTGCCAGCAGCAAGGACACCTACACTGAAGCTTTCTTT. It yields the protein CASSKDTYTEAFF.

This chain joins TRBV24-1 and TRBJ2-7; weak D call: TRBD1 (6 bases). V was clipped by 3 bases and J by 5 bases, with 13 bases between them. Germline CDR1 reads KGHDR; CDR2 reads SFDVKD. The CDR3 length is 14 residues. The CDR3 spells CATSDVRGSDEQYF. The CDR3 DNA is TGTGCCACCAGTGATGTCAGGGGAAGCGACGAGCAGTACTTC.

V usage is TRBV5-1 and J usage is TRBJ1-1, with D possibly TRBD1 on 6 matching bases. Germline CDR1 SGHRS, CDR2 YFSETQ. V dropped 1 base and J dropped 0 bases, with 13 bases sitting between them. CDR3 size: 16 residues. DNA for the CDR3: TGCGCCAGCAGCTTGACTGGGACACCAATGAACACTGAAGCTTTCTTT. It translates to CASSLTGTPMNTEAFF.

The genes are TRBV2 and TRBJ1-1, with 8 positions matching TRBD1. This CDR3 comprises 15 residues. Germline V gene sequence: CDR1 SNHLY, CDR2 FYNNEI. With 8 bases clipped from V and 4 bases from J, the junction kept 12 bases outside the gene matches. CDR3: CASWGPGGAFTEAFF. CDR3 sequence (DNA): TGTGCCAGCTGGGGACCAGGGGGCGCGTTCACTGAAGCTTTCTTT.

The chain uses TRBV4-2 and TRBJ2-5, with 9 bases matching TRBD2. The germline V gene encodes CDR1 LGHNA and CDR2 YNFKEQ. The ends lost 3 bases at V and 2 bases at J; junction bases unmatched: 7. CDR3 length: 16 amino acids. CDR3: CASSQSRTSEQETQYF. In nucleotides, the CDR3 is TGTGCCAGCAGCCAGTCCCGGACTAGCGAACAAGAGACCCAGTACTTC.

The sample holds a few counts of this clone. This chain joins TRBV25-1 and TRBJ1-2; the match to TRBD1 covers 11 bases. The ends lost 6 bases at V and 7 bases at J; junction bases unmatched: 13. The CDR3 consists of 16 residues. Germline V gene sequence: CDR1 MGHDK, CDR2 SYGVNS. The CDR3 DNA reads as TGTGCCAGCAGGCCCCCCGGGACAGGGGGAGTGAGTGGCTACACCTTC. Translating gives CASRPPGTGGVSGYTF.

The CDR3 reads CASSDISTNEKLFF. In DNA, the CDR3 is TGTGCCAGCTCAGACATCTCAACTAATGAAAAACTGTTTTTT. The chain joins TRBV18 to TRBJ1-4; D uncertain. In germline, CDR1 is KGHSH, CDR2 LQKENI. Trimming pared 5 bases from V and 0 bases from J, leaving 7 bases between. The CDR3 extends over 14 amino acids.

In DNA, the CDR3 is TGCGCCAGCAGCCAAGAACCAACAGCAGGAAACACCATATATTTT. Amino acid sequence: CASSQEPTAGNTIYF. This chain connects TRBV4-1 to TRBJ1-3; the D is unclear. The CDR3 runs 15 residues. Germline V lookup: CDR1 MGHRA, CDR2 YSYEKL. Trimming cost V 0 bases and J 4 bases, with 10 bases left between them.